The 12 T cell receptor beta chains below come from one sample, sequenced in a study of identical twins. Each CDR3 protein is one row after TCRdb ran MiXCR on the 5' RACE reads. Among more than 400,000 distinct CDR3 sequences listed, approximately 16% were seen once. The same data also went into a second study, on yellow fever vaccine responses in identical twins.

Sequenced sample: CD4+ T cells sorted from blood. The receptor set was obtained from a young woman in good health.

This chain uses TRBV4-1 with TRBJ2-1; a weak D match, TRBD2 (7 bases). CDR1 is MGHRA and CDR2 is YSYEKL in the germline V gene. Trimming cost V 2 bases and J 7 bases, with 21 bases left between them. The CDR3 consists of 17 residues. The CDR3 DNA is TGCGCCAGCAGCCAAACCCGAGGGGGAGGGATCCCAAATGAGCAGTTCTTC. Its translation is CASSQTRGGGIPNEQFF.

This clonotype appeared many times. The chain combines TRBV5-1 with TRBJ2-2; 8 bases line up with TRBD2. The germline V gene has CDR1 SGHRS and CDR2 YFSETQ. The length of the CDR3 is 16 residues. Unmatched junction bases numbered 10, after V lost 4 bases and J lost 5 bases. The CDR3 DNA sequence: TGCGCCAGCAGCCTGTTGGGAGCGGGGGAAACCGGGGAGCTGTTTTTT. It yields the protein CASSLLGAGETGELFF.

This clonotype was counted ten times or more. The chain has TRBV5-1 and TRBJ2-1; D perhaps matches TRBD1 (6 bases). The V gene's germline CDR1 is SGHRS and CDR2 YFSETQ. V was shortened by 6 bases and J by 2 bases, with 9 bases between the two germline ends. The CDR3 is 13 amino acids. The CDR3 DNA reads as TGCGCCAGCACCCGGGACACCTACAATGAGCAGTTCTTC. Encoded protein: CASTRDTYNEQFF. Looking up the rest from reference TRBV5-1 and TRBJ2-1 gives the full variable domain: KAGVTQTPRYLIKTRGQQVTLSCSPISGHRSVSWYQQTPGQGLQFLFEYFSETQRNKGNFPGRFSGRQFSNSRSEMNVSTLELGDSALYLCASTRDTYNEQFFGPGTRLTVL.

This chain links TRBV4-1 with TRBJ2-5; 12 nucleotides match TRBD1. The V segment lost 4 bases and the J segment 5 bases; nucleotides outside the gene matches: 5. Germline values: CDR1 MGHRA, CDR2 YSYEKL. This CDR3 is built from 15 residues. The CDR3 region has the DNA TGCGCCAGCAGCCCGGGACAGGGGGCACGGGAGACCCAGTACTTC. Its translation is CASSPGQGARETQYF.

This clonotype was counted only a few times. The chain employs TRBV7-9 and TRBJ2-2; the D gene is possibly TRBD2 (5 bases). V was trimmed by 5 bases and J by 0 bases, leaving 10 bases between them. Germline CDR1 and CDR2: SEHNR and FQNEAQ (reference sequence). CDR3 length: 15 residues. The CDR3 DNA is TGTGCCAGCAGCACCCCTAGCCCGAACACCGGGGAGCTGTTTTTT. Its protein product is CASSTPSPNTGELFF.

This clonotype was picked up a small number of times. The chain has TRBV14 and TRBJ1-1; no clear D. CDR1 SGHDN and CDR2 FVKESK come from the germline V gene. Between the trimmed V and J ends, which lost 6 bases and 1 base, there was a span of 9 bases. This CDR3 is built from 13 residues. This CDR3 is CASSPNQNTEAFF. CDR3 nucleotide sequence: TGTGCCAGCAGTCCAAATCAGAACACTGAAGCTTTCTTT.

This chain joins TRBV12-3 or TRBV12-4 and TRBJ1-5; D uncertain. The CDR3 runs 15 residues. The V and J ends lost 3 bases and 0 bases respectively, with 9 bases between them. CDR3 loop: CASSLLGNSNQPQHF. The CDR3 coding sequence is TGTGCCAGCAGTTTGCTGGGGAATAGCAATCAGCCCCAGCATTTT.

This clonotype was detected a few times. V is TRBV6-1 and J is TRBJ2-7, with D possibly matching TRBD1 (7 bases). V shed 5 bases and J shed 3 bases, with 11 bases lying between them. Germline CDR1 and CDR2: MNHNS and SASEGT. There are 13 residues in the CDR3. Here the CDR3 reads CASSRQGLYEQYV. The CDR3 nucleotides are TGTGCCAGCAGTCGACAGGGACTCTACGAGCAGTACGTC.

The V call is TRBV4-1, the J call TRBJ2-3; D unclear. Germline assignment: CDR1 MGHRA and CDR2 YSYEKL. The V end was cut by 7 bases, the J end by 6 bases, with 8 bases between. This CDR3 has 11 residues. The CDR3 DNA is TGCGCCAGCAACGACGTGGATACGCAGTATTTT. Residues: CASNDVDTQYF.

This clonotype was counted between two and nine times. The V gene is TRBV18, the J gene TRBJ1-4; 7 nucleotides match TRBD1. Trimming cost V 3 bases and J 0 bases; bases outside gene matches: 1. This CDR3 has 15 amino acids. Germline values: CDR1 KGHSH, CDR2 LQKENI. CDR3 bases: TGTGCCAGCTCACCGGACAGGACAACTAATGAAAAACTGTTTTTT. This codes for CASSPDRTTNEKLFF.

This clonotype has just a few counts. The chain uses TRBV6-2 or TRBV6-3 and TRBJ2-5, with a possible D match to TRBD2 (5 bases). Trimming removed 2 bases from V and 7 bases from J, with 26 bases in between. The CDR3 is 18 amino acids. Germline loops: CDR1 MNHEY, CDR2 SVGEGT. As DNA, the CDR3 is TGTGCCAGCAGTTACGGGGATGGGTTAGAGAGTGGAAGCGGGACCCAGTACTTC. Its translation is CASSYGDGLESGSGTQYF.

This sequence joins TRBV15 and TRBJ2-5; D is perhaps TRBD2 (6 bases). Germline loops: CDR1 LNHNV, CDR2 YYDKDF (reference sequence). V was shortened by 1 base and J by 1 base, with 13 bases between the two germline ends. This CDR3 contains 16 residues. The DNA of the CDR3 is TGTGCCACCAGCAGAGGGGGGGTGGGCCCCCAAGAGACCCAGTACTTC. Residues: CATSRGGVGPQETQYF.